The rows below give T cell receptor beta chains drawn from one sample of a study of control samples from healthy donors and cancer patients. The protocol was immunoSEQ multiplex PCR, while the TCRdb copy is restricted to in-frame clones and leaves out a portion. The sample shows roughly 200,000 clones, and approximately 2.2% sits with its ten largest clones. Sequenced: blood. The receptors here all came from a young woman in good health. CDR3s include the opening cysteine and the closing phenylalanine or tryptophan. The D gene is left open where the match is weak.

J,V,D,DNA,CDR3
TRBJ2-6,TRBV29-1,.,TGCAGCGCCTCGGGGGACTCTGGGGCCAACGTCCTGACTTTC,CSASGDSGANVLTF
TRBJ1-5,TRBV19,.,TGTGCCAGCGGAATTCTTGATCAGCCCCAGCATTTT,CASGILDQPQHF
TRBJ1-1,TRBV4-1,.,TGCGCCAGCAGCCAGGGGGCTGGACGTTACACCACTGAAGCTTTCTTT,CASSQGAGRYTTEAFF
TRBJ1-4,TRBV5-1,.,TGCGCCAGCAGCGATTCAGGTGAAAAACTGTTTTTT,CASSDSGEKLFF
TRBJ2-7,TRBV6-5,.,TGTGCCAGCATCCGGGACGGGAGCTCCTACGAGCAGTACTTC,CASIRDGSSYEQYF
TRBJ2-7,TRBV25-1,TRBD1,TGTGCCAGCAGTGATCCGGGACAGAACTCCTACGAGCAGTACTTC,CASSDPGQNSYEQYF
TRBJ2-7,TRBV6-5,.,TGTGCCAGCAGTTACGAGGGGGGACCTACCGCCTACGAGCAGTACTTC,CASSYEGGPTAYEQYF
TRBJ1-5,TRBV27,.,TGTGCCAGCAGTTTAGGGGGGTCCGCTAATCAGCCCCAGCATTTT,CASSLGGSANQPQHF
TRBJ1-5,TRBV15,TRBD1,TGTGCCACCAGCAACAGGGGAGGCAATCAGCCCCAGCATTTT,CATSNRGGNQPQHF
TRBJ2-5,TRBV2,TRBD1,TGTGCCAGCAGTGAGGCATTCAGGGGGTCGAGGGGGACCCAGTACTTC,CASSEAFRGSRGTQYF
TRBJ2-1,TRBV6-5,TRBD1,TGTGCCACTCACAGGGGATCCTACAATGAGCAGTTCTTC,CATHRGSYNEQFF
TRBJ2-2,TRBV27,.,TGTGCCAGCAGTTTATCGACTAGGGGGGCGGGGGAGCTGTTTTTT,CASSLSTRGAGELFF
TRBJ1-4,TRBV6-5,.,TGTGCCAGCAGTCCCCTGAGGAGGGGTGGTGAAAAACTGTTTTTT,CASSPLRRGGEKLFF
TRBJ2-6,TRBV5-1,.,TGCGCCAGCAGCGTTAGGAGTACGGCCAACGTCCTGACTTTC,CASSVRSTANVLTF
TRBJ1-6,TRBV5-6,.,TGTGCCAGCAGCTCCTTGGGGGGCAGGTGGGGGAATTCACCCCTCCACTTT,CASSSLGGRWGNSPLHF
TRBJ2-5,TRBV19,TRBD2,TGTGCCAGTAGTGCTAGGGGTCTAGCGGGTGGAGAGACCCAGTACTTC,CASSARGLAGGETQYF
TRBJ1-5,TRBV6-5,.,TGTGCCAGCAGGACGGGGGTAGCATTCAATCAGCCCCAGCATTTT,CASRTGVAFNQPQHF
TRBJ2-7,TRBV7-9,.,TGTGCCAGCAGAGCCCTAACAAAATTCGAGCAGTACTTC,CASRALTKFEQYF
TRBJ1-2,TRBV6-1,.,TGTGCCAGCAGTGAAAACGGGATCTATGGCTACACCTTC,CASSENGIYGYTF
TRBJ2-2,TRBV7-2,TRBD2,TGTGCCAGCAGCCCCCCGACCGCGGGAGCCGGGGAGCTGTTTTTT,CASSPPTAGAGELFF
TRBJ1-2,TRBV7-9,.,TGTGCCAGCAGCTTACTCGGGAGCTCTAATGGCTACACCTTC,CASSLLGSSNGYTF
TRBJ1-5,TRBV10-1,TRBD1,TGCGCCAGCTTCCGGGACAGGGTAAAGCCCCAGCATTTT,CASFRDRVKPQHF
TRBJ2-5,TRBV27,.,TGTGCCAGCAGTCCGTACGTCCCGGGCGGCGAGACCCAGTACTTC,CASSPYVPGGETQYF
TRBJ2-3,TRBV7-2,.,TGTGCCAGCAGCTTAGTGGTTAGTGCAGATACGCAGTATTTT,CASSLVVSADTQYF
TRBJ1-6,TRBV24-1,.,TGTGCCACCAGTGATTATCAGGGGTTCTCCTATAATTCACCCCTCCACTTT,CATSDYQGFSYNSPLHF
TRBJ2-6,TRBV27,TRBD1,TGTGCCAGCAGCCCTGACAGGGGGCGACAAAGTTCTGGGGCCAACGTCCTGACTTTC,CASSPDRGRQSSGANVLTF
TRBJ2-2,TRBV5-5,.,TGTGCCAGCAGCTTTTACGGGGGCCTGAACACCGGGGAGCTGTTTTTT,CASSFYGGLNTGELFF
TRBJ2-4,TRBV3-1/TRBV3-2,.,TGTGCCAGCAGCCTGCAAAGTGAGGAGGGGGCCCGGGCCAAAAACATTCAGTACTTC,CASSLQSEEGARAKNIQYF
TRBJ2-5,TRBV18,.,TGTGCCAGCTCACCCAGCGTGGAGACCCAGTACTTC,CASSPSVETQYF
TRBJ1-1,TRBV5-5,.,TGTGCCAGCAGCTTGAGGACCCTACGGGAAGCTTTCTTT,CASSLRTLREAFF
TRBJ1-5,TRBV27,TRBD1,TGTGCCAGCAGTCAAACAGGGGGGCGTCAGCCCCAGCATTTT,CASSQTGGRQPQHF
TRBJ1-1,TRBV7-8,.,TGTGCCAGCAGGAGGGGTCCTGAAGCTTTCTTT,CASRRGPEAFF
TRBJ1-6,TRBV2,.,TGTGCCAGCGCTCGGCGTAGCGATAATTCACCCCTCCACTTT,CASARRSDNSPLHF
TRBJ1-5,TRBV6-6,.,TGTGCCAGCAGTCAGGGATTCAATCAGCCCCAGCATTTT,CASSQGFNQPQHF
TRBJ2-5,TRBV4-1,.,TGCGCCAGCAGCCAAGATCGGGGCAGGCCCCAAGAGACCCAGTACTTC,CASSQDRGRPQETQYF
TRBJ1-1,TRBV7-6,TRBD1,TGTGCCAGCAGCTTAGGTCCAGGGGGGGATACTGAAGCTTTCTTT,CASSLGPGGDTEAFF
TRBJ2-7,TRBV28,.,TGTGCCAGCAGCTTTTTCGGGGGCTACGAGCAGTACTTC,CASSFFGGYEQYF
TRBJ1-4,TRBV7-9,.,TGTGCCAGCAGAGGGAACGGAGCGACTAATGAAAAACTGTTTTTT,CASRGNGATNEKLFF
TRBJ2-7,TRBV11-2,.,TGTGCCAGCAGCTTAGTATCGGTGGGGCAGGGGGGAGAGCAGTACTTC,CASSLVSVGQGGEQYF
TRBJ1-2,TRBV6-2/TRBV6-3,.,TGTGCCAGCAGTTGCCATAGACGGGGAGCTAACTATGGCTACACCTTC,CASSCHRRGANYGYTF
TRBJ2-2,TRBV18,.,TGTGCCAGCTCACCAAACACAGGGTATCGCAACACCGGGGAGCTGTTTTTT,CASSPNTGYRNTGELFF
TRBJ2-5,TRBV7-7,.,TGTGCTAGCAGCCCGAGACGGGGAGAGACCCAGTACTTC,CASSPRRGETQYF
TRBJ2-1,TRBV6-6,.,TGTGCCAGCAGTTGGGGCCCCGGGGCGTCTTACAATGAGCAGTTCTTC,CASSWGPGASYNEQFF
TRBJ2-1,TRBV5-5,.,TGTGCCAGCAGCTTGGTGGGGCCTGCACACAATGAGCAGTTCTTC,CASSLVGPAHNEQFF
TRBJ2-1,TRBV7-6,TRBD2,TGTGCCAGCAGCTCACTAGCGGGGGGGCGATACAATGAGCAGTTCTTC,CASSSLAGGRYNEQFF
TRBJ1-1,TRBV4-1,TRBD1,TGCGCCAGCAGCCAGGACAGGGGTCGGAACACTGAAGCTTTCTTT,CASSQDRGRNTEAFF
TRBJ1-1,TRBV20-1,.,TGCAGTGCCACGGACGGGACTGAAGCTTTCTTT,CSATDGTEAFF
TRBJ1-3,TRBV10-2,.,TGCGCCAGCAGTGAGTCGGTACAGGGAAACACCATATATTTT,CASSESVQGNTIYF
TRBJ1-4,TRBV4-1,.,TGCGCCAGCAGCCAAAACGGACATGGACAGTACGATGAAAAACTGTTTTTT,CASSQNGHGQYDEKLFF
TRBJ2-7,TRBV6-2/TRBV6-3,TRBD1,TGTGCCAGCAGTTACTGGGACAGGGACGCCTACGAGCAGTACTTC,CASSYWDRDAYEQYF
TRBJ1-4,TRBV6-5,.,TGTGCCAGCAGTCGCGGACAGCTTAATGAAAAACTGTTTTTT,CASSRGQLNEKLFF
TRBJ1-2,TRBV5-4,.,TGTGCCAGCAGCTTCTCAGGGTATGGCTACACCTTC,CASSFSGYGYTF
TRBJ1-5,TRBV6-5,.,TGTGCCAGCAGTTACTCGGGCAGCCAGCCCCAGCATTTT,CASSYSGSQPQHF
TRBJ2-7,TRBV7-2,TRBD1,TGTGCCAGCAGCGAAGAGACAGGGGACGAGCAGTACTTC,CASSEETGDEQYF
TRBJ2-7,TRBV7-9,TRBD1,TGTGCCAGCAGGACAACCCGGGGACAGGACCCTTACGAGCAGTACTTC,CASRTTRGQDPYEQYF
TRBJ2-5,TRBV4-2,.,TGTGCCAGCACCCACCGGGGCAGGGAAGGCGAGACCCAGTACTTC,CASTHRGREGETQYF
TRBJ1-5,TRBV30,.,TGTGCCTGGAGTGTAGGAGGGATCGGTCAGCCCCAGCATTTT,CAWSVGGIGQPQHF
TRBJ1-4,TRBV7-9,.,TGTGCCAGCAGCCCCAAGACATTCGGGGAAAAACTGTTTTTT,CASSPKTFGEKLFF
TRBJ2-1,TRBV5-4,TRBD2,TGTGCCAGCAGCATCACGGGACTAGCGGGGGCCTGGGGTGAGCAGTTCTTC,CASSITGLAGAWGEQFF